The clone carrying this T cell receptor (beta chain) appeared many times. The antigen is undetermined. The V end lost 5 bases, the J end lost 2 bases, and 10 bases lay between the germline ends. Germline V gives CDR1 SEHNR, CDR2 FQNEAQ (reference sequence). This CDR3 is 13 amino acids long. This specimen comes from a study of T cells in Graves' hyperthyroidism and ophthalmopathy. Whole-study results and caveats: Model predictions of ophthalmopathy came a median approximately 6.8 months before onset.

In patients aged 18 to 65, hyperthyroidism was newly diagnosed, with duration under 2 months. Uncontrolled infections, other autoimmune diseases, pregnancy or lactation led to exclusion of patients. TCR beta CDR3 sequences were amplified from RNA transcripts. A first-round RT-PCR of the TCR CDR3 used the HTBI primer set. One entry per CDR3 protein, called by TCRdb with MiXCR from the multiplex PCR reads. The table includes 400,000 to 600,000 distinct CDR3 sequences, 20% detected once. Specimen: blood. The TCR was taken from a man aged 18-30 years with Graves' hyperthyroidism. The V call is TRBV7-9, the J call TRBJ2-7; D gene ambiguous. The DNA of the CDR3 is TGTGCCAGCAGCCCAGAAAGTACCTACGAGCAGTACTTC. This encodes CASSPESTYEQYF.